The 31 T cell receptor beta chains given below trace back to one sample, sequenced in a study of immune heterogeneity within non-small cell lung tumors. It was a multiplex PCR that amplified TCR beta CDR3, with 32 V and 13 J primers. MiXCR, applied by TCRdb to the multiplex PCR reads, yields one record per CDR3 protein. In the table there are 2,500 to 3,000 distinct CDR3 sequences, 25% to 30% of which are singletons. Bulk tumor genomic DNA constituted the template, at around 600 ng per sample. Far-apart biopsies, several per primary tumor, were taken during surgery. Curative operations were performed on patients who had untreated, newly diagnosed non-small cell lung cancer. What was sequenced was lung tumor tissue. All receptors come from a female donor with non-small cell lung cancer.

This clonotype occurred a few times. The chain carries TRBV19 and TRBJ1-4; no clear D gene. This CDR3 region has 13 residues. Germline V gives CDR1 LNHDA, CDR2 SQIVND (reference sequence). Trimming stripped 5 bases from V and 8 bases from J, with 12 bases between. The chain's CDR3 is CASSGDFREKLFF. CDR3 nucleotide sequence: TGTGCCAGTAGTGGGGATTTTCGGGAAAAACTGTTTTTT.

By its share, this clonotype is medium-sized. CDR3 sequence: CSARSQGSAHEQYF. DNA of the CDR3: TGCAGTGCACGATCACAGGGTTCCGCTCACGAGCAGTACTTC. The gene calls are TRBV20-1 and TRBJ2-7, with D possibly TRBD1 on 6 matching bases. This CDR3 spans 14 amino acids. The V gene's germline CDR1 is DFQATT and CDR2 SNEGSKA (reference sequence). V lost 6 bases and J lost 5, with 20 bases in between.

The V call is TRBV12-3 or TRBV12-4, the J call TRBJ1-2, with D unclear. The CDR3 totals 14 residues. V gave up 3 bases and J gave up 0 bases, with 8 bases separating them. The CDR3 sequence: CASSFSYTNYGYTF. The CDR3 DNA follows: TGTGCCAGCAGTTTCTCCTACACTAACTATGGCTACACCTTC.

Judged by abundance, this clonotype is medium-sized. The chain recombines TRBV2 with TRBJ2-7; 7 bases align to TRBD1. CDR3 length: 12 residues. J gave up 2 bases and V 10 bases, and 5 bases lay outside the gene matches. Germline-derived CDR1 and CDR2 are SNHLY and FYNNEI. The CDR3 nucleotides read TGTGCCACCTCGACAGGGACCTACGAGCAGTACTTC. Protein: CATSTGTYEQYF.

The chain links TRBV5-1 to TRBJ2-1, with 8 bases lining up with TRBD2. Trimming removed 2 bases from V and 6 bases from J; junction bases left unmatched: 4. Germline loops: CDR1 SGHRS, CDR2 YFSETQ. The CDR3 runs 14 residues. The CDR3 loop is CASSFTGGGNEQFF. The CDR3 DNA reads TGCGCCAGCAGCTTCACGGGAGGGGGCAATGAGCAGTTCTTC. The whole variable domain, filled in from reference TRBV5-1 and TRBJ2-1, reads KAGVTQTPRYLIKTRGQQVTLSCSPISGHRSVSWYQQTPGQGLQFLFEYFSETQRNKGNFPGRFSGRQFSNSRSEMNVSTLELGDSALYLCASSFTGGGNEQFFGPGTRLTVL.

In its sample, this clonotype was seen a few times. This chain links TRBV4-2 with TRBJ2-7, with 10 bases lining up with TRBD1. Trimming took 0 bases from V and 4 from J; bases not matched to a gene: 9. The CDR3 contains 17 residues. In germline, CDR1 is LGHNA, CDR2 YNFKEQ. CDR3 sequence (DNA): TGTGCCAGCAGCCAAGACGGCGGGACAGGGGATGGATACGAGCAGTACTTC. Translating it yields CASSQDGGTGDGYEQYF.

The chain uses TRBV7-2 and TRBJ2-1; 11 positions match TRBD2. V was pared by 1 base and J by 7 bases, with 12 bases of the junction left unmatched. Germline V CDR1 and CDR2: SGHTA, FQGNSA. This CDR3 is built from 18 residues. The CDR3: CASSLGLAGPFLQNEQFF. The CDR3 DNA follows: TGTGCCAGCAGCTTAGGACTAGCGGGGCCCTTTCTGCAGAATGAGCAGTTCTTC.

This clonotype was seen a handful of times. The chain joins TRBV20-1 to TRBJ2-7; no clear D gene. This CDR3 is 11 amino acids long. The V and J ends lost 4 bases and 1 base respectively, with 5 bases between them. Germline values: CDR1 DFQATT, CDR2 SNEGSKA (reference sequence). The CDR3 protein is CSATESYEQYF. The DNA for the CDR3 is TGCAGTGCTACCGAATCCTACGAGCAGTACTTC.

The chain combines TRBV28 with TRBJ2-3; D not resolved. Trimming took 2 bases from V and 4 from J, leaving 7 bases between them. Germline loops: CDR1 MDHEN, CDR2 SYDVKM. The CDR3 has 13 residues. DNA of the CDR3: TGTGCCAGCAGTTTAAGACTGGCAGATACGCAGTATTTT. This translates into CASSLRLADTQYF. Complete variable domain (other parts from reference TRBV28 and TRBJ2-3): DVKVTQSSRYLVKRTGEKVFLECVQDMDHENMFWYRQDPGLGLRLIYFSYDVKMKEKGDIPEGYSVSREKKERFSLILESASTNQTSMYLCASSLRLADTQYFGPGTRLTVL.

The rearrangement joins TRBV7-9 to TRBJ2-7, with TRBD1 matching 7 bases. Losses at the gene ends were 5 bases for V and 2 bases for J; bases not matched to a gene: 6. This CDR3 has 14 residues. Germline V gives CDR1 SEHNR, CDR2 FQNEAQ (reference sequence). The CDR3: CASSAPGQPYEQYF. CDR3 in DNA: TGTGCCAGCAGCGCACCGGGACAGCCCTACGAGCAGTACTTC.

Turning to this clonotype: Since a much larger clone is just one base distant, this may be a read error. The V call is TRBV5-1, the J call TRBJ1-3; TRBD1 agrees at 8 bases. The CDR3 has 16 residues. Germline V gene lookup returns CDR1 SGHRS and CDR2 YFSETQ. CDR3 DNA sequence: TGCGCCAGCAGCTTGGCTACAGGGGGTACGGGAAACACCATGTATTTT. This sequence encodes CASSLATGGTGNTMYF.

Sample share makes this clonotype medium-sized (0.01 to 0.1%). The rearrangement uses TRBV28 and TRBJ2-7; D unclear. Germline-derived CDR1 and CDR2 are MDHEN and SYDVKM. The V and J ends lost 1 base and 4 bases respectively, with 5 bases between them. The CDR3 covers 12 residues. Written as DNA, the CDR3 is TGTGCCAGCAGTTTATTGGCTTACGAGCAGTACTTC. Amino acids: CASSLLAYEQYF.

Turning to this clonotype: A read error may account for a junction end that differs from germline. The chain employs TRBV7-3 and TRBJ1-1; D is unclear. Germline V lookup: CDR1 SGHTA, CDR2 FQGTGA. This CDR3 has 13 residues. Here the CDR3 reads CASSSLVNTEASF. Written as DNA, the CDR3 is TGTGCCAGCAGCTCCCTCGTCAACACTGAAGCTTCCTTT.

This clonotype came up a few times. This sequence joins TRBV6-1 and TRBJ1-6; a possible D gene is TRBD1 (5 bases). This CDR3 comprises 15 residues. Per germline, CDR1 MNHNS and CDR2 SASEGT. V was pared by 5 bases and J by 13 bases, with 21 bases between. The CDR3 here is CASSHRQIPTLPLHF. In DNA form, the CDR3 reads TGTGCCAGCAGTCATAGACAGATCCCGACGTTGCCCCTCCACTTT.

Comment on this clonotype: A junction boundary mismatches the germline segment, possibly from a read error. The chain is built from TRBV5-6 and TRBJ2-2; tentatively, D is TRBD2 (5 bases). The CDR3 extends over 15 amino acids. Germline CDR1 SGHDT, CDR2 YYEEEE. The CDR3 DNA sequence: TGTGCCAGCAGCTTGTATCGAGGGAACACCTGGGAGCTGTTTTTT. Amino acids: CASSLYRGNTWELFF.

This clonotype is labeled as large. CDR3 DNA: TGTGCCAGCAGTTGGGACAGGGTCTTTGAGCAGTACTTC. Protein sequence: CASSWDRVFEQYF. The rearrangement links TRBV12-3 or TRBV12-4 to TRBJ2-7; 9 bases line up with TRBD1. The CDR3 contains 13 residues. V lost 4 bases to trimming and J lost 7 bases; unmatched junction nucleotides: 5.

In this sample, this clonotype is medium-sized. The V gene is TRBV28, the J gene TRBJ1-3, with D possibly matching TRBD1 (6 bases). The CDR3 has 14 amino acids. V was trimmed by 5 bases and J by 3 bases, leaving 11 bases between them. Germline values: CDR1 MDHEN, CDR2 SYDVKM. CDR3 sequence (DNA): TGTGCCAGCAGTGAACAGGGTTTTGGAAACACCATATATTTT. As protein: CASSEQGFGNTIYF.

The CDR3 reads CASSFFVLGRKGYTF. Written as DNA, the CDR3 is TGTGCCAGCAGTTTTTTTGTATTAGGCAGGAAGGGCTACACCTTC. This chain uses TRBV28 with TRBJ1-2; no clear D. The CDR3 is 15 residues long. The germline V and J ends were trimmed by 3 bases and 8 bases, with 19 bases remaining between them. Germline CDR1 MDHEN, CDR2 SYDVKM.

This clonotype is medium-sized by share. The rearrangement links TRBV5-1 to TRBJ2-6; D possibly corresponds to TRBD2 (7 bases). CDR3 length equals 17 residues. Trimming took off 3 bases at V and 0 bases at J, with 13 bases between the two ends. CDR1 is SGHRS and CDR2 is YFSETQ in the germline V gene. Here the CDR3 DNA reads TGCGCCAGCAGCTGGGGGGGCCAGTACTCTGGGGCCAACGTCCTGACTTTC. Residues: CASSWGGQYSGANVLTF.

This clonotype has a handful of counts. V usage is TRBV30 and J usage is TRBJ1-3; the D is unclear. The CDR3 is 14 amino acids. The germline gives CDR1 GTSNPN, CDR2 SVGIG (reference sequence). Trimming removed 6 bases from V and 0 bases from J, with 12 bases in between. For the CDR3, the DNA is TGTGCCTGCCACAGTTCGAGCTCTGGAAACACCATATATTTT. Translating it yields CACHSSSSGNTIYF. Together with reference TRBV30 and TRBJ1-3, the CDR3 gives the full variable domain: SQTIHQWPATLVQPVGSPLSLECTVEGTSNPNLYWYRQAAGRGLQLLFYSVGIGQISSEVPQNLSASRPQDRQFILSSKKLLLSDSGFYLCACHSSSSGNTIYFGEGSWLTVV.

With regard to this clonotype: At one end the junction does not follow the germline gene, possibly because of a read error. The rearrangement joins TRBV13 to TRBJ1-1, with D unresolved. Germline CDR1 and CDR2: PRHDT and FYEKMQ (reference sequence). The CDR3 consists of 12 residues. The CDR3 coding sequence is TGTGCCAGCGGCTTGAAGAACACTGAAGCTTTCTTT. Encoded protein: CASGLKNTEAFF.

This clonotype was seen a handful of times. V and J are TRBV5-6 and TRBJ1-4; D gene ambiguous. Germline assignment: CDR1 SGHDT and CDR2 YYEEEE. Trimming stripped 0 bases from V and 0 bases from J, with 9 bases between. The CDR3 runs 16 residues. This chain's CDR3 is CASSLEGYATNEKLFF. The CDR3 nucleotides read TGTGCCAGCAGCTTGGAAGGTTATGCAACTAATGAAAAACTGTTTTTT.

V is TRBV28 and J is TRBJ2-3, with TRBD1 matching 7 bases. The CDR3 is 13 residues long. Trimming at V came to 8 bases and at J to 0 bases, leaving 2 bases not matched to a gene. Germline CDR1 and CDR2: MDHEN and SYDVKM. Written as DNA, the CDR3 is TGTGCCAGCGGGACAGCTAGCACAGATACGCAGTATTTT. This codes for CASGTASTDTQYF.

The chain recombines TRBV5-1 with TRBJ2-7, with D unresolved. Per germline, CDR1 SGHRS and CDR2 YFSETQ. V was trimmed by 0 bases and J by 3 bases, leaving 16 bases between them. CDR3 length equals 16 residues. CDR3 sequence: CASSLGPVGKIYEQYF. The CDR3 DNA follows: TGCGCCAGCAGCTTGGGACCGGTGGGGAAAATCTACGAGCAGTACTTC.

In its sample, this clonotype is medium-sized (0.01 to 0.1%). The chain employs TRBV28 and TRBJ1-6; D is undetermined. The V gene lost 3 bases and the J gene lost 0 bases, with 18 bases spanning the gap. CDR1 and CDR2 from the germline V gene are MDHEN and SYDVKM. CDR3 length: 19 residues. CDR3 nucleotides: TGTGCCAGCAGTTTGCCCCTTTATCGCACGAGCTCCTATAATTCACCCCTCCACTTT. This sequence encodes CASSLPLYRTSSYNSPLHF.

This clonotype qualifies as medium-sized. This chain connects TRBV6-1 to TRBJ2-7, with D perhaps matching TRBD1 (6 bases). Germline V gene lookup returns CDR1 MNHNS and CDR2 SASEGT. The length of the CDR3 is 14 residues. Trimming took 6 bases from V and 1 from J, leaving 13 bases between them. CDR3 DNA: TGTGCCAGCAGAACAGGGAGTCTGTCCTACGAGCAGTACTTC. It yields the protein CASRTGSLSYEQYF.

This chain uses TRBV27 with TRBJ2-1; possible D gene TRBD2, 5 bases. Trimming removed 2 bases from V and 5 bases from J, with 13 bases in between. The CDR3 extends over 15 amino acids. Germline CDR1 is MNHEY and CDR2 is SMNVEV (reference sequence). This chain's CDR3 is CASSLESGLNNEQFF. For the CDR3, the DNA is TGTGCCAGCAGTTTAGAGTCAGGACTCAACAATGAGCAGTTCTTC.

This clonotype has only one observation. CDR3 amino acids: CASSPTSGYTGELFF. The CDR3 DNA is TGTGCCAGCAGTCCAACTAGCGGCTATACCGGGGAGCTGTTTTTT. The gene calls are TRBV5-6 and TRBJ2-2; 8 bases are shared with TRBD2. Germline-derived CDR1 and CDR2 are SGHDT and YYEEEE. V lost 5 bases, J lost 5 bases, and 8 bases stayed unmatched. The CDR3 loop spans 15 amino acids.

With regard to this clonotype: A much more abundant neighbour one base away suggests this may be a read error. V gene TRBV2 combines with J gene TRBJ1-1; the D is unclear. The CDR3 is 13 amino acids. CDR1 SNHLY and CDR2 FYNNEI come from the germline V gene. This chain's CDR3 is CASSDGGNTEASF. In DNA, the CDR3 is TGTGCCAGCAGTGATGGTGGGAACACTGAAGCTTCCTTT.

This clonotype came up a few times. The chain joins TRBV29-1 to TRBJ1-3; the D is unclear. From germline, CDR1 is SQVTM and CDR2 ANQGSEA. V lost 1 base to trimming and J lost 7 bases, with 8 bases between them. The CDR3 loop spans 12 amino acids. The CDR3 loop reads CSVEVALNTIYF. CDR3 nucleotides: TGCAGCGTTGAAGTTGCGCTCAACACCATATATTTT. Full variable domain (outside the CDR3, taken from reference TRBV29-1 and TRBJ1-3): SAVISQKPSRDICQRGTSLTIQCQVDSQVTMMFWYRQQPGQSLTLIATANQGSEATYESGFVIDKFPISRPNLTFSTLTVSNMSPEDSSIYLCSVEVALNTIYFGEGSWLTVV.

This clonotype came up a few times. This chain uses TRBV5-1 with TRBJ1-1; D uncertain. Trimming removed 1 base at V and 3 bases at J, with 10 bases between. This CDR3 contains 14 residues. In germline, CDR1 is SGHRS, CDR2 YFSETQ. The CDR3 region is CASSLSGSDTEAFF. CDR3 nucleotide sequence: TGCGCCAGCAGCTTGTCGGGGAGCGACACTGAAGCTTTCTTT.